This T cell receptor (beta chain) was found in a study of CD4 T cells in relation to SARS-CoV-2 and coronaviruses. Study at large: PBMCs were cultured with antigen for 10 days before TCR beta sequencing. The HLA restriction of the shared crossreactive spike epitopes was mapped.

On this clone: Its specificity is unknown.

The unexposed donors gave CD4+ T cells in about 2011-2019, prior to COVID-19. The cells were cultured for roughly 11 days before CD4+ T cells were isolated. Fresh IL-2 medium replaced half the medium on days 3 and 7. After removal of 11 bases from V and 4 bases from J, the junction contained 11 bases not matched to a gene. The CDR3 contains 13 residues. The germline CDR1 and CDR2 sequences are MGHDK and SYGVNS. The assay was immunoSEQ multiplex PCR, and TCRdb's table has in-frame clones only and misses some. The sample records fewer than 20,000 clones, just under 75% being singletons. The chain is built from TRBV25-1 and TRBJ2-7; 7 bases match TRBD2. The sample was CD4+ T cells from PBMCs, cultured in vitro. The sequence was collected from a human donor in good health. Here the CDR3 reads CAAGPAGKYEQYF. The CDR3 DNA reads as TGTGCCGCCGGGCCAGCGGGGAAGTACGAGCAGTACTTC.